Ten or more counts support the clone carrying this T cell receptor (beta chain). The data stem from a study of T cells in Graves' hyperthyroidism and ophthalmopathy. Germline loops: CDR1 SGDLS, CDR2 YYNGEE. The ends lost 0 bases at V and 2 bases at J; junction bases unmatched: 2. The CDR3 length is 15 residues. From RNA transcripts, TCR beta CDR3 regions were amplified. The TCR CDR3 was amplified in a first-round RT-PCR using the HTBI primer set. TCRdb reprocessed the multiplex PCR reads via MiXCR and lists one record per CDR3 protein. The repertoire holds under 450,000 distinct CDR3 sequences, with about 17% as singletons.

The TCR was taken from a woman aged 25 to 45 with Graves' hyperthyroidism that later progressed to Graves' ophthalmopathy. The sample was blood. V gene TRBV9 combines with J gene TRBJ2-4, with TRBD2 identical over 7 bases. CDR3 nucleotides: TGTGCCAGCAGCGTAGCCGGGGGGTCCAAAAACATTCAGTACTTC. Its protein is CASSVAGGSKNIQYF.